These 13 T cell receptor beta chains share one sample of origin, sequenced in a study of T cell changes during pregnancy in multiple sclerosis (dated by TCRdb to 2018 to 2020). The library came from the immunoSEQ multiplex PCR assay. The source is immuneACCESS, and TCRdb retained only in-frame sequences with V and J called. Part of the clones is not carried over; for the studies checked, unresolved V genes explain less than half of this, and the remainder is unexplained. Present in this sample are more than 65,000 clones, 90% to 95% of which were seen just once. More than 1% of the sample belongs to the ten largest clones. Specimen: peripheral blood, collected in the second trimester of pregnancy. All receptors derive from a female donor with multiple sclerosis, enrolled in a pregnancy study.

For the CDR3, the DNA is TGTGCCAGCTCACCGGGACAGGGTGGTGGCTACACCTTC. Translating gives CASSPGQGGGYTF. The V and J genes are TRBV18 and TRBJ1-2; 9 bases are shared with TRBD1. CDR1 is KGHSH and CDR2 is LQKENI in the germline V gene. The trim removed 3 bases at V and 7 bases at J, leaving 3 bases unmatched. The CDR3 is made up of 13 amino acids.

The chain joins TRBV11-2 to TRBJ2-3; 10 nucleotides line up with TRBD2. V shed 4 bases, J shed 2 bases, and the junction held 6 bases outside the gene matches. The CDR3 has 16 residues. CDR1 SGHAT and CDR2 FQNNGV come from the germline V gene. The CDR3 is CASSSTSGTSTDTQYF. CDR3 DNA sequence: TGTGCCAGCAGCTCCACTAGCGGGACATCCACAGATACGCAGTATTTT.

V usage is TRBV19 and J usage is TRBJ1-1, with 7 bases identical to TRBD1. The CDR3 covers 15 residues. Germline CDR1 reads LNHDA; CDR2 reads SQIVND (reference sequence). V lost 7 bases and J lost 7; bases outside the gene matches: 15. CDR3 DNA sequence: TGTGCCAGTACCCTATCCCCTTCAGGGGGGAATGAAGCTTTCTTT. Translating it yields CASTLSPSGGNEAFF.

The chain has TRBV28 and TRBJ2-3; 8 positions match TRBD1. The CDR3 spans 15 residues. Looked up from germline, CDR1 is MDHEN and CDR2 is SYDVKM. After removal of 5 bases from V and 5 bases from J, the junction contained 9 bases not matched to a gene. CDR3 amino acids: CASSTRTGYGDTQYF. CDR3 coding DNA: TGTGCCAGCAGTACCCGGACAGGGTACGGAGATACGCAGTATTTT.

The chain is built from TRBV27 and TRBJ1-5; D might be TRBD1 (6 bases). V lost 4 bases and J lost 2, with 24 bases in between. CDR3 length equals 19 residues. Per germline, CDR1 MNHEY and CDR2 SMNVEV (reference sequence). The CDR3 DNA sequence: TGTGCCAGCAGTTCCGCCGGGGGGCGATGGACTGGAGGCAATCAGCCCCAGCATTTT. Translation gives CASSSAGGRWTGGNQPQHF.

This clone was detected only once. The rearrangement joins TRBV7-2 to TRBJ2-6, with no clear D. The CDR3 spans 14 residues. V lost 5 bases and J 0 bases, leaving 5 bases between the germline ends. Germline V gives CDR1 SGHTA, CDR2 FQGNSA. This chain's CDR3 is CASSPSSGANVLTF. The CDR3 DNA sequence: TGTGCCAGCAGCCCGAGCTCTGGGGCCAACGTCCTGACTTTC.

The V gene is TRBV5-1, the J gene TRBJ2-7; 7 bases agree with TRBD1. Germline values: CDR1 SGHRS, CDR2 YFSETQ. This CDR3 is 13 amino acids long. V lost 2 bases and J lost 3; bases outside the gene matches: 2. The CDR3 protein is CASSFGTDYEQYF. CDR3 DNA sequence: TGCGCCAGCAGCTTCGGGACAGACTACGAGCAGTACTTC.

The chain couples TRBV19 to TRBJ2-2; 7 bases are shared with TRBD1. J gave up 5 bases and V 4 bases, and 7 bases lay outside the gene matches. CDR3 size: 15 residues. CDR1 and CDR2 (germline): LNHDA, SQIVND (reference sequence). CDR3 in amino acids: CASSTRTGITGELFF. The CDR3 nucleotides read TGTGCCAGTAGTACCCGGACAGGAATAACCGGGGAGCTGTTTTTT.

This chain joins TRBV4-1 and TRBJ2-3, with 8 bases identical to TRBD2. The CDR3 loop spans 16 amino acids. CDR1 and CDR2 from the germline V gene are MGHRA and YSYEKL. The V gene end was trimmed by 1 base and the J gene end by 1 base; junction bases not matched to a gene: 4. The CDR3 spells CASSQVPAGGTDTQYF. CDR3 DNA sequence: TGCGCCAGCAGCCAAGTTCCAGCGGGAGGCACAGATACGCAGTATTTT.

Here the CDR3 DNA reads TGTGCTAGTGGTTTGGGACAGGCCGGACAGCCCCAGCATTTT. Translation: CASGLGQAGQPQHF. The chain is built from TRBV12-5 and TRBJ1-5; a possible D gene is TRBD1 (6 bases). The V gene lost 1 base and the J gene lost 7 bases, with 11 bases spanning the gap. The germline V gene encodes CDR1 LGHNT and CDR2 FRNRAP. The CDR3 runs 14 residues. The full variable domain, with the rest looked up from reference TRBV12-5 and TRBJ1-5, is DARVTQTPRHKVTEMGQEVTMRCQPILGHNTVFWYRQTMMQGLELLAYFRNRAPLDDSGMPKDRFSAEMPDATLATLKIQPSEPRDSAVYFCASGLGQAGQPQHFGDGTRLSIL.

This sequence joins TRBV9 and TRBJ2-5, with TRBD1 matching over 7 bases. The CDR3 runs to 15 residues. CDR1 and CDR2 (germline): SGDLS, YYNGEE. J was trimmed by 5 bases and V by 0 bases; bases with no gene match: 7. The CDR3 reads CASSVVPDREETQYF. The CDR3 nucleotides read TGTGCCAGCAGCGTAGTCCCAGACAGGGAGGAGACCCAGTACTTC.

V usage is TRBV6-4 and J usage is TRBJ2-2, with 9 bases that match TRBD1. The CDR3 extends over 18 amino acids. Germline trimming cut 1 base from V and 4 bases from J; bases unmatched to any gene: 10. Germline CDR1 reads MRHNA; CDR2 reads SNTAGT. CDR3 DNA sequence: TGTGCCAGCAGTGACTGGACGAGGGACAGGGAAGTCACCGGGGAGCTGTTTTTT. This gives the protein CASSDWTRDREVTGELFF.

This clone has a single count. The rearrangement uses TRBV27 and TRBJ2-7; D is perhaps TRBD2 (5 bases). The CDR3 sequence is 14 residues long. Trimming took 3 bases from V and 2 from J, leaving 11 bases between them. Per the germline V gene, CDR1 is MNHEY and CDR2 is SMNVEV (reference sequence). CDR3 sequence (DNA): TGTGCCAGCAGTTTCCAGGACTCTCCCTACGAGCAGTACTTC. Translation: CASSFQDSPYEQYF.